This TCR beta chain was sequenced for a study of T cells expressing NK-cell markers. Turning to the study itself: The study drew TCR beta repertoires from sorted CD3+CD56+NKG2C+, CD3+CD56+NKG2C- and CD3+CD56-NKG2C+ T cells.

General study points: Each of six donors carried dominant NKG2C+ clonotypes accounting for roughly 1.0-7.5% of CD8+ T cells. Expanded NKG2C+ T cell clones were not confirmed as HCMV-specific.

This CDR3 spans 13 amino acids. Germline assignment: CDR1 DFQATT and CDR2 SNEGSKA (reference sequence). TCR beta cDNA was made by 5'RACE template switching with UMIs. TCRdb re-called the 5' RACE reads; one entry per CDR3 protein, DNA not given. The sample data list a few hundred thousand distinct CDR3 sequences. A note on this clonotype: Its specificity is not known.

The receptor comes from a man aged 18-70 years in good health. What was sequenced was blood T cells: a sorted CD56 or NKG2C T cell subset, CD4+ or CD8+ T cells, or bulk PBMC T cells (not recorded which). The rearrangement links TRBV20-1 to TRBJ1-2. CDR3 protein: CSARDGVGYGYTF.